This T cell receptor beta chain was observed in a study of tumor-infiltrating lymphocytes in primary liver carcinoma. Across the study: The study reported T1-T3 N0M0 tumors spanning 4.2 to 10 cm.

As regards this clonotype: Its cognate antigen is unknown.

Both RNA and DNA were isolated together from approximately 22-30 mg of bulk tissue that had not been sorted. Germline CDR1 and CDR2: SGHNT and YENEEA. Trimming left V 1 base short and J 1 base short, with 7 bases between. This CDR3 is built from 14 residues. Study-level results: Tumor-adjacent and tumor-blood pairs displayed less overlap than did pairs of tumor regions. Just around 8-25% of top clones spanned all five tumor regions.

Reverse transcription of around 500 ng total RNA with a constant-region primer produced TCR beta cDNA. ARM-PCR was slightly modified, and three nested multiplex PCR rounds with it gave rise to the TCR beta libraries. Both of the initial two PCR rounds ran for around 10 cycles and employed TRBV1-TRBV30 forward primers alongside a C-beta reverse primer. TCRdb ran MiXCR on the multiplex PCR reads and lists one entry per CDR3 protein. Of 40,000 to 45,000 distinct CDR3 sequences listed, around 72% were seen once; the top ten hold under 20%. This clonotype originated in a man aged 35-49 years with primary liver carcinoma and hepatitis B virus infection. The sequencing input was liver tumor tissue from sampling region 2. Subset described: tumor region T2, inferior pole. The V and J genes are TRBV11-3 and TRBJ1-1; D call uncertain. The CDR3 region is CASSLGPSNTEAFF. CDR3 DNA: TGTGCCAGCAGCTTAGGGCCGTCGAACACTGAAGCTTTCTTT. Drawing the rest from reference TRBV11-3 and TRBJ1-1, the complete variable domain is EAGVVQSPRYKIIEKKQPVAFWCNPISGHNTLYWYLQNLGQGPELLIRYENEEAVDDSQLPKDRFSAERLKGVDSTLKIQPAELGDSAVYLCASSLGPSNTEAFFGQGTRLTVV.